This T cell receptor beta chain was identified during a study of regulatory T cells in long-lasting Graves disease. General study findings and limits: Patients with persistent Graves' had lower TCR diversity than newly diagnosed patients.

Time point meaning: newly diagnosed GD, antithyroid drugs for less than 3 months. PBMC RNA served as the TCR library source. Trimming cost V 2 bases and J 15 bases; bases outside gene matches: 7. The CDR3 sequence is 12 residues long. The germline V gene has CDR1 WSHSY and CDR2 SAAADI. Sequencing libraries for TCR beta were prepared with iRepertoire HTBI primers and Arm-PCR of CDR3 regions. Using its own MiXCR run on the multiplex PCR reads, TCRdb lists one record per CDR3 protein. The table lists 350,000 to 450,000 distinct CDR3 sequences, 12% of them singletons. Comments on this clonotype: Its target is not known.

The same sample was also studied in work on T cells in Graves' hyperthyroidism and ophthalmopathy.

The clonotype was recovered from a young woman with Graves disease. This sample comprised peripheral blood mononuclear cells (PBMCs), obtained at new diagnosis, from a patient treated with antithyroid drugs. V is TRBV10-2 and J is TRBJ2-1; 7 positions match TRBD1. CDR3: CASSEIDRVRFF. CDR3 in DNA: TGCGCCAGCAGTGAGATCGACAGGGTTCGGTTCTTC.